This TCR beta chain is from a study of post-analysis software for immune sequencing data. Findings of the study overall: TRBV5-6, TRBV5-1 and TRBV20-1 belonged to a set of roughly 5 TRBV segments that were more frequent in patients than controls.

Trimming shortened V by 4 bases and J by 1 base, and 16 bases separated the two germline ends. The CDR3 has 16 amino acids. Germline V gene data show CDR1 as LNHDA and CDR2 as SQIVND (reference sequence). On this clonotype: The antigen is undetermined.

Unique molecular identifiers featured in each of the TCR beta cDNA libraries. TCRdb independently ran MiXCR on the PCR reads; one entry per CDR3 protein. This table has about 770,000 distinct CDR3 sequences, around 46% appearing once. The origin of this receptor is a girl aged 5-17 years with multiple sclerosis. The sequencing sample was made of blood. The rearrangement joins TRBV19 to TRBJ1-2, with unresolved D. The CDR3 DNA reads as TGTGCCAGTAGTAGCGTCGGAGAGGGCCGTAACTATGGCTACACCTTC. It is translated as CASSSVGEGRNYGYTF.